Detailed here is one T cell receptor beta chain. Its antigen has not been determined. No clone much larger than this one lies a single base away; base qualities are absent. The sample originates from a study of CD8+CD57+ T cells in acquired aplastic anemia (dated by TCRdb to the late 2010s). About the investigation overall: On average, sorted CD4+ and CD8+ cells yielded around 3.4 ug of extracted DNA, with a range of 0.2 to 27.4 ug. CD8+CD57+ expansion was defined as frequency above the mean frequency observed in healthy subjects. The full study reports these points: Roughly 30 CD8+ CDR3 sequences were shared between patients and controls but appeared highly expressed in patients and within their immunodominant clones. CD8+ Simpson's diversity did not differ significantly between patients and healthy controls (P=0.060).

Patients chosen for sequencing had shown expansion of CD8+CD57+ cells by flow cytometry. All patients had severe acquired aplastic anemia diagnosed by International Study of Aplastic Anemia and Agranulocytosis and Camitta criteria. Patients had received no therapy at the time of blood sampling. In the study, sorted CD4+ and CD8+ blood T cells from patients with severe aplastic anemia and from healthy subjects underwent deep sequencing of TCR repertoires. In the USA, patient enrollment took place under clinicaltrials.gov protocols 00001620, 01623167, 00001397, 00071045, 00081523 and 00961064. Ficoll-Paque density gradient centrifugation was used to isolate peripheral blood mononuclear cells. Before DNA extraction, CD4+ and CD8+ T cells were sorted by FACS or by magnetic beads. Profiling of TCR beta VDJ combinations and CDR3 sequences used genomic DNA as the template. An Illumina HiSeq 2000 was used for TCR repertoire sequencing. The source study handled its data this way. Repertoires were assessed using TRBV/TRBJ rearrangement plots, CDR3 size and DJ length profiles, and Simpson's diversity index. The most abundant DNA sequence in the deep sequencing data was taken as the immunodominant clone. CDR3 amino acid sequences were checked for sharing across subjects and were also compared against the VDJdb database and published repertoires. TCRdb itself trimmed the public reads at Q25 with fastp, ran MiXCR and retained productive beta chains. Rows with one shared CDR3 protein collapse into an entry with the most common genes and DNA. The authors' filters were not applied to this entry. The table for this sample lists hundreds of thousands of distinct CDR3 sequences; approximately 45% of them were counted only once. Of the sample, about 7.8% falls within the top ten clones.

The CDR3 sequence holds 13 residues, the cysteine and phenylalanine included. The sequence is cut down to CDR3 DNA, 39 bases in frame from base 1. The V and J ends are trimmed by 4 bases and 9 bases, leaving 15 bases between them. In the germline V gene (reference sequence), CDR1 corresponds to SEHNR and CDR2 to FQNEAQ. The sequence derives from a human donor with aplastic anemia. Sequences were obtained from sorted CD4+, CD8+, or CD8+CD57+ T cells (not recorded which) from PBMCs. The chain was built from TRBV7-9 and TRBJ2-5; matching of 5 bases hints at TRBD2 as the D gene. The DNA sequence follows: TGTGCCAGCAGCTGCGGACGGGATCAGCCCCAGTACTTC. Its product reads: CASSCGRDQPQYF.